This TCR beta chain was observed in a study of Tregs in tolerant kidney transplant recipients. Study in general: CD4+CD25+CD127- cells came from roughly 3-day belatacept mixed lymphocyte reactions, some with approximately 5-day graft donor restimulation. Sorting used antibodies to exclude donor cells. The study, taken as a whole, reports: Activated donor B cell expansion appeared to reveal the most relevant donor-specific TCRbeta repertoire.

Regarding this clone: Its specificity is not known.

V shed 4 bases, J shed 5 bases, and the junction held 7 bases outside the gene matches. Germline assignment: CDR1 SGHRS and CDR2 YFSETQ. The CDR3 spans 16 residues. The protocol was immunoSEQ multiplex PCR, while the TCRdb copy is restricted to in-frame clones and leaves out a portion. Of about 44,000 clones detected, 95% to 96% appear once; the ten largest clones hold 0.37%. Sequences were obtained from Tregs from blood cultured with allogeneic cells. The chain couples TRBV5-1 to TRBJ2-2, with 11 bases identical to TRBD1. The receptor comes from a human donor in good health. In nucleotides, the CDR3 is TGCGCCAGCAGCAGTGGACAGGGGGCTGGAACCGGGGAGCTGTTTTTT. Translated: CASSSGQGAGTGELFF.